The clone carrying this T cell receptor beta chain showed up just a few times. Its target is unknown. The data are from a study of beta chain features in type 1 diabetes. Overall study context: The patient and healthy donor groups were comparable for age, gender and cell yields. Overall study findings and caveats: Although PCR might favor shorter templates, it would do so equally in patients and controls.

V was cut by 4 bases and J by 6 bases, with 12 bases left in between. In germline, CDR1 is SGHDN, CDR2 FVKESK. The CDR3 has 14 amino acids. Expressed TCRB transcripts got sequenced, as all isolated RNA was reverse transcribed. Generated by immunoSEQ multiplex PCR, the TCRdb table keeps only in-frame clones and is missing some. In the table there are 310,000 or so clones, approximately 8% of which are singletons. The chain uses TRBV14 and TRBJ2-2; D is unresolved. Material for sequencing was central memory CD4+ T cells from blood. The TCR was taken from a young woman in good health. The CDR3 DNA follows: TGTGCCAGCAGCCCGCATATACTTCCCGGGGAGCTGTTTTTT. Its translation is CASSPHILPGELFF.